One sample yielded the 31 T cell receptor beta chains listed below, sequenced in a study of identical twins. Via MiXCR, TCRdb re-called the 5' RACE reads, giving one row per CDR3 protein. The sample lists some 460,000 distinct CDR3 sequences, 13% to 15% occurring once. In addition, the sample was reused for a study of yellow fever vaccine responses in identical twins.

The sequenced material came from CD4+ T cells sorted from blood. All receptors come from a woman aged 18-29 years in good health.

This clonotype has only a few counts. The CDR3 loop is CASTGWETQYF. The CDR3 DNA follows: TGTGCCAGCACCGGATGGGAGACCCAGTACTTC. The chain joins TRBV2 to TRBJ2-5; no reliable D call. The V end lost 7 bases, the J end lost 5 bases, and 8 bases lay between the germline ends. The length of the CDR3 is 11 residues. Germline CDR1 reads SNHLY; CDR2 reads FYNNEI.

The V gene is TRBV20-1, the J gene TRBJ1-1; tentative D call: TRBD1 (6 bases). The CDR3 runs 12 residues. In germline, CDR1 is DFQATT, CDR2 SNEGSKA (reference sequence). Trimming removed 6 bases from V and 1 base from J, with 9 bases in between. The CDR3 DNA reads TGCAGTGCAAGGACAGAGAACACTGAAGCTTTCTTT. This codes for CSARTENTEAFF.

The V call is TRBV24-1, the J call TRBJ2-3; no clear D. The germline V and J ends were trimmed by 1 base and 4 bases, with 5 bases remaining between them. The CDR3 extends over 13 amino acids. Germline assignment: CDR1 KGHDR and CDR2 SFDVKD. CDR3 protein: CATSDFRADTQYF. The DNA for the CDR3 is TGTGCCACCAGTGATTTTAGGGCAGATACGCAGTATTTT.

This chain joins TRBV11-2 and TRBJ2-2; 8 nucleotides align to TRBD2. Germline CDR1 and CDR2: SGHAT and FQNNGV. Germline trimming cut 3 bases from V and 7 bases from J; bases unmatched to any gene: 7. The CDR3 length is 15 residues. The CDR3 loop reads CASSFGLAGHGELFF. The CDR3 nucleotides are TGTGCCAGCAGCTTTGGACTAGCAGGCCACGGGGAGCTGTTTTTT. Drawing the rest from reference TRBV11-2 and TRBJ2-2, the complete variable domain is EAGVAQSPRYKIIEKRQSVAFWCNPISGHATLYWYQQILGQGPKLLIQFQNNGVVDDSQLPKDRFSAERLKGVDSTLKIQPAKLEDSAVYLCASSFGLAGHGELFFGEGSRLTVL.

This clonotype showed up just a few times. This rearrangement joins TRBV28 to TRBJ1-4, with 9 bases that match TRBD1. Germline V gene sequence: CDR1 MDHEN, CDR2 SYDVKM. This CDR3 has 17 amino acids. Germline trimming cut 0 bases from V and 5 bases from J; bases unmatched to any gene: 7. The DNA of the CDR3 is TGTGCCAGCAGTTTATGGGGACAGGGCCAGGAGAATGAAAAACTGTTTTTT. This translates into CASSLWGQGQENEKLFF.

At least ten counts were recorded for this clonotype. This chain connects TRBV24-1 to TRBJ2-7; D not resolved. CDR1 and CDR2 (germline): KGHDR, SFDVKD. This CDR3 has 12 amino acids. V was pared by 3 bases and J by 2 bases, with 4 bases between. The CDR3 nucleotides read TGTGCCACCAGTGATCCAACCTACGAGCAGTACTTC. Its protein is CATSDPTYEQYF.

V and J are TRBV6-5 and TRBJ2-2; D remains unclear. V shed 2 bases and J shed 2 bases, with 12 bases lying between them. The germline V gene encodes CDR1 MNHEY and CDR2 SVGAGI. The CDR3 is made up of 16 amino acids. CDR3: CASSYGLGLNTGELFF. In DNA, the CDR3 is TGTGCCAGCAGTTACGGGTTGGGGTTAAACACCGGGGAGCTGTTTTTT.

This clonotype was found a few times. This CDR3 reads CASSGKTSGSIYEQYF. CDR3 nucleotide sequence: TGTGCCAGCAGTGGAAAAACTAGCGGGAGTATCTACGAGCAGTACTTC. The chain uses TRBV6-2 or TRBV6-3 and TRBJ2-7, with 11 bases lining up with TRBD2. The CDR3 is 16 residues long. V gave up 5 bases and J gave up 3 bases; unmatched junction bases: 9. In germline, CDR1 is MNHEY, CDR2 SVGEGT.

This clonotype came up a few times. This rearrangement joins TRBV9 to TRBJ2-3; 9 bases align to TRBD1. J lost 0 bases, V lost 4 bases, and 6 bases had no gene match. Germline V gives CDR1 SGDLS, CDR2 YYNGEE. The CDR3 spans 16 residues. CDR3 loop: CASSPGTGRSTDTQYF. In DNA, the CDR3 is TGTGCCAGCAGCCCAGGGACAGGGAGGAGCACAGATACGCAGTATTTT.

In DNA, the CDR3 is TGTGCCGGTAAGGGACAGACAACAGATACGCAGTATTTT. It yields the protein CAGKGQTTDTQYF. The rearrangement links TRBV12-3 or TRBV12-4 to TRBJ2-3; 7 bases fit TRBD1. The junction had 8 bases not matched to a gene; V was cut back by 11 bases and J by 3 bases. The CDR3 has 13 amino acids.

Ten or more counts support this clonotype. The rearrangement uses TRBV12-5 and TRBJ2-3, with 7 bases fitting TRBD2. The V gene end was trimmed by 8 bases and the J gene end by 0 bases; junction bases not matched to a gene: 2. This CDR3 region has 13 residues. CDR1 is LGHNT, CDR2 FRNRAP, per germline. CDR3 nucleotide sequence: TGTGCTAGTAGCGGGATGAGCACAGATACGCAGTATTTT. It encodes CASSGMSTDTQYF.

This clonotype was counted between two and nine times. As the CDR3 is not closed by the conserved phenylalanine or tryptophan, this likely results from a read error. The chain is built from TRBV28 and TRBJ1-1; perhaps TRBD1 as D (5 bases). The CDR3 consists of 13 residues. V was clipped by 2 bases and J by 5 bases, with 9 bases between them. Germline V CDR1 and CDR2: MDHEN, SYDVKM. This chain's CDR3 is CASSLLGVTEAFL. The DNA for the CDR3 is TGTGCCAGCAGTTTACTGGGGGTTACTGAAGCTTTCCTT.

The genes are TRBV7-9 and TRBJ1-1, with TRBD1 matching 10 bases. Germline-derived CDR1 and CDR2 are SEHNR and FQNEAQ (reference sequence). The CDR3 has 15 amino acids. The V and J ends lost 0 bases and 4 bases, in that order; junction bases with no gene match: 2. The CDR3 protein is CASSLADRGGTEAFF. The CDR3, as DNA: TGTGCCAGCAGCTTAGCGGACAGGGGGGGCACTGAAGCTTTCTTT. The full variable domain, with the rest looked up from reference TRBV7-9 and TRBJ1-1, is DTGVSQNPRHKITKRGQNVTFRCDPISEHNRLYWYRQTLGQGPEFLTYFQNEAQLEKSRLLSDRFSAERPKGSFSTLEIQRTEQGDSAMYLCASSLADRGGTEAFFGQGTRLTVV.

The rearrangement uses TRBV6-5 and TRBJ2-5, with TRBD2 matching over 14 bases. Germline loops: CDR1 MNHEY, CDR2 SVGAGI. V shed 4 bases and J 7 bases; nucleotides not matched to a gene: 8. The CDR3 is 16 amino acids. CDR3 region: CASSSPLTSGGGTQYF. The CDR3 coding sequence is TGTGCCAGCAGTTCCCCCCTGACTAGCGGGGGGGGGACCCAGTACTTC.

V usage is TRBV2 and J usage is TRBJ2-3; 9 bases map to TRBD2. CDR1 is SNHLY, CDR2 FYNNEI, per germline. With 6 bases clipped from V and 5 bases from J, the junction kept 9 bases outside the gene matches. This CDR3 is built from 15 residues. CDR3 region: CASRSGGKRGDTQYF. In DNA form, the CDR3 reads TGTGCCAGCAGGAGCGGGGGGAAAAGAGGAGATACGCAGTATTTT.

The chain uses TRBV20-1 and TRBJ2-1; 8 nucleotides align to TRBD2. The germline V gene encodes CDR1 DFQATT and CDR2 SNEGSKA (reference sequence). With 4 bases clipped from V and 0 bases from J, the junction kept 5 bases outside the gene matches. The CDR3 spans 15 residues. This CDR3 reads CSATPGGDSYNEQFF. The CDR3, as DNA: TGCAGTGCTACCCCCGGGGGGGACTCCTACAATGAGCAGTTCTTC.

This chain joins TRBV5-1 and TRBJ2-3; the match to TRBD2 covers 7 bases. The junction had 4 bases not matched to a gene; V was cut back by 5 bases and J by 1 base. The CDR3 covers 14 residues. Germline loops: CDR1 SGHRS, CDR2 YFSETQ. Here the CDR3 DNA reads TGCGCCAGCAGGAGGGAGGGCGGCACAGATACGCAGTATTTT. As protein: CASRREGGTDTQYF.

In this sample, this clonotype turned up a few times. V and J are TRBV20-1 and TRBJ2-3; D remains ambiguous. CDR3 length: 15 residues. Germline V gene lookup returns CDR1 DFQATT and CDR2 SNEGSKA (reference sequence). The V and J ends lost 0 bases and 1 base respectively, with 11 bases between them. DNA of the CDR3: TGCAGTGCTAGAGATAATGGCAGAGGCACAGATACGCAGTATTTT. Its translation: CSARDNGRGTDTQYF.

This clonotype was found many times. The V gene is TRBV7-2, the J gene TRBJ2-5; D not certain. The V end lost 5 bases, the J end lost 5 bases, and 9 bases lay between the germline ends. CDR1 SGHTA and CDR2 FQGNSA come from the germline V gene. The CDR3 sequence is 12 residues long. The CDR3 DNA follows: TGTGCCAGCAGCCCTTCGTGGGAGACCCAGTACTTC. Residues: CASSPSWETQYF.

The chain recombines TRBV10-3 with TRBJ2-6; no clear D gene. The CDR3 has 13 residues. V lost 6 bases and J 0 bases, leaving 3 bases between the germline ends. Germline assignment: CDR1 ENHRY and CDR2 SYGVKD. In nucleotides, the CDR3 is TGTGCCATCAGAGGCTCTGGGGCCAACGTCCTGACTTTC. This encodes CAIRGSGANVLTF.

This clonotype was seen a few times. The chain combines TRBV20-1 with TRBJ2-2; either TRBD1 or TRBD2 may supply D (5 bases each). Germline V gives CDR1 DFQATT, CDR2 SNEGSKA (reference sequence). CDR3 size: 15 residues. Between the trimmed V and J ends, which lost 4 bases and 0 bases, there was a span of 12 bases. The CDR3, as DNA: TGCAGTGCTACCGGGGCCTTTTCGAACACCGGGGAGCTGTTTTTT. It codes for CSATGAFSNTGELFF.

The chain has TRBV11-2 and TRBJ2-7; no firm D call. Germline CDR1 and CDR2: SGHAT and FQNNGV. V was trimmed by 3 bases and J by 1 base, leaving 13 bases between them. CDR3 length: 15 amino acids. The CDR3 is CASSFNGPSSYEQYF. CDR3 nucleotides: TGTGCCAGCAGCTTTAATGGTCCTTCTTCCTACGAGCAGTACTTC.

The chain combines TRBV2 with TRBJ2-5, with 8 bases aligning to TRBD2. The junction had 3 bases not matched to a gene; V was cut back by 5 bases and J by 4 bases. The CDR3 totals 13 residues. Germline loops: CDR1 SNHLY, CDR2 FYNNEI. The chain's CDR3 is CASSSREGETQYF. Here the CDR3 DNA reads TGTGCCAGCAGTTCTCGGGAGGGAGAGACCCAGTACTTC.

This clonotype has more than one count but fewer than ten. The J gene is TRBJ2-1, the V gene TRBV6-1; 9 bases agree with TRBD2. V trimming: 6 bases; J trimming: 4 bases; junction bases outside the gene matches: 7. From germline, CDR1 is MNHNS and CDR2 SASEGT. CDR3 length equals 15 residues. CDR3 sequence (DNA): TGTGCCAGCAGCGTTAGCGGGAGAGGGTACAATGAGCAGTTCTTC. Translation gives CASSVSGRGYNEQFF.

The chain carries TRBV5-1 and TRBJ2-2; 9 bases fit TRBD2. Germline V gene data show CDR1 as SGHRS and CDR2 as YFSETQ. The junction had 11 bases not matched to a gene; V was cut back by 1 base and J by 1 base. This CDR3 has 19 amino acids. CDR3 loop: CASSLSPLSTSGNTGELFF. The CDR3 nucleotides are TGCGCCAGCAGCTTGTCCCCTTTATCGACTAGCGGGAACACCGGGGAGCTGTTTTTT.

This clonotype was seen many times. The CDR3 loop is CSSRLAGPYNEQFF. The CDR3 bases are TGCAGTTCAAGACTAGCGGGACCCTACAATGAGCAGTTCTTC. The rearrangement links TRBV20-1 to TRBJ2-1, with 11 bases that match TRBD2. Per the germline V gene, CDR1 is DFQATT and CDR2 is SNEGSKA (reference sequence). The ends lost 8 bases at V and 2 bases at J; junction bases unmatched: 5. CDR3 length: 14 amino acids.

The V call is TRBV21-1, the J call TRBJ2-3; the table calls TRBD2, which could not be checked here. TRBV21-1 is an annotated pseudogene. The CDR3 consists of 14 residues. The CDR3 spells CASSIRDCTDTQYF. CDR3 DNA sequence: TGTGCCAGCAGCATCCGGGACTGCACAGATACGCAGTATTTT.

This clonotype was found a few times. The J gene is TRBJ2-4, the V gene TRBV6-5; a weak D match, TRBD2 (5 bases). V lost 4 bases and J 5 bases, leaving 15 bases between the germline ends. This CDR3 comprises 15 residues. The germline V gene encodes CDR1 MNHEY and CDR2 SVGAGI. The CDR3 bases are TGTGCCAGCAGTTCCTCGGGTCTCGGGGAAAACATTCAGTACTTC. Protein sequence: CASSSSGLGENIQYF.

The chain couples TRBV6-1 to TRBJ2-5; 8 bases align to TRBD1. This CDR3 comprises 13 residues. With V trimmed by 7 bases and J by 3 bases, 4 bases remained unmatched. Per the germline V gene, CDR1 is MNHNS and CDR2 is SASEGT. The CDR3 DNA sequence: TGTGCCAGCATCCCACAGGGGGAAGAGACCCAGTACTTC. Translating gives CASIPQGEETQYF.

The CDR3: CSATRDSSNYGYTF. The CDR3 region has the DNA TGCAGTGCTACACGGGACAGTTCTAACTATGGCTACACCTTC. V is TRBV20-1 and J is TRBJ1-2, with 7 bases identical to TRBD1. There are 14 residues in the CDR3. Germline assignment: CDR1 DFQATT and CDR2 SNEGSKA (reference sequence). V dropped 4 bases and J dropped 0; count of bases not matched to a gene: 5.

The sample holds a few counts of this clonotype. For the CDR3, the DNA is TGTGCCAGCAGTTTCGCGGGACTAGCGGGGGGCAGCTACGAGCAGTACTTC. Protein sequence: CASSFAGLAGGSYEQYF. The chain uses TRBV28 and TRBJ2-7; TRBD2 matches at 15 bases. Losses at the gene ends were 3 bases for V and 3 bases for J; bases not matched to a gene: 6. The CDR3 has 17 residues. The germline CDR1 and CDR2 sequences are MDHEN and SYDVKM. Full variable domain (outside the CDR3, taken from reference TRBV28 and TRBJ2-7): DVKVTQSSRYLVKRTGEKVFLECVQDMDHENMFWYRQDPGLGLRLIYFSYDVKMKEKGDIPEGYSVSREKKERFSLILESASTNQTSMYLCASSFAGLAGGSYEQYFGPGTRLTVT.